The clone carrying this TCR beta chain turned up a few times. Its specificity is unknown. Researchers ran the PCR with 60 Vbeta and 13 Jbeta primers. The table came from immunoSEQ multiplex PCR; TCRdb's copy has only in-frame clones and leaves some out. The table has about 130,000 clones, 70% to 85% seen once. The J segment lost 3 bases and the V segment lost 5 bases, leaving 9 bases of the junction unmatched. CDR3 size: 15 residues. Germline V gives CDR1 SGHNT, CDR2 YYREEE (reference sequence). The data derive from a study of cytomegalovirus exposure and HLA in healthy donors. Whole-study context: From donors who were HLA-typed, an early data release held about 89 million unique TCRs. Study results and limitations: A later analysis linked a missense DCLRE1C variant to TCR beta V- and J-gene trimming. Judged likely to be a sequencing artifact was a cluster of highly shared sequence variants. Cytomegalovirus status, reportedly, was diagnosed with high specificity and sensitivity by the classifier.

The TCR sequence derives from a male donor in good health and CMV-seropositive. The chain joins TRBV5-4 to TRBJ1-1; 8 bases agree with TRBD1. The sample comprised PBMCs. The CDR3 here is CASRTGAGIDTEAFF. CDR3 nucleotides: TGTGCCAGCAGGACAGGGGCGGGGATTGACACTGAAGCTTTCTTT.